These 7 T cell receptor beta chains came from one sample sequenced in a study of T cells after posttransplantation cyclophosphamide. TCRdb's table, derived via immunoSEQ multiplex PCR, lists solely in-frame clones and lacks some. Reported are over 30,000 clones, none seen only once; the ten largest carry about 1.2%. Sequenced material: PBMCs. Source of these receptors: a girl between 10 and 17 years old in good health, CMV-negative, and a related stem cell transplant donor.

This clone was seen more than once but under ten times. Written as DNA, the CDR3 is TGTGCCAGCAGCCTACTAGCGCGCTTCACAGATACGCAGTATTTT. Its translation is CASSLLARFTDTQYF. The J gene is TRBJ2-3, the V gene TRBV11-1; TRBD2 matches 7 bases. J was trimmed by 2 bases and V by 5 bases; bases with no gene match: 7. This CDR3 is built from 15 residues. CDR1 is SGHAT and CDR2 is FQDESV in the germline V gene (reference sequence).

The rearrangement links TRBV27 to TRBJ1-6; possibly TRBD1 for D (6 bases). Trimming removed 6 bases at V and 6 bases at J, with 15 bases between. The CDR3 runs 15 residues. Germline values: CDR1 MNHEY, CDR2 SMNVEV (reference sequence). Written as DNA, the CDR3 is TGTGCCAGCAGCATAGGGGGGGGGATTAATTCACCCCTCCACTTT. This translates into CASSIGGGINSPLHF.

This clone showed up just a few times. The J gene is TRBJ1-4, the V gene TRBV2; D gene ambiguous. The germline CDR1 and CDR2 sequences are SNHLY and FYNNEI. The CDR3 spans 16 residues. Trimming cost V 5 bases and J 0 bases, with 13 bases left between them. CDR3 amino acids: CASSPSQKSTNEKLFF. CDR3 sequence (DNA): TGTGCCAGCAGTCCAAGCCAAAAATCAACTAATGAAAAACTGTTTTTT.

This clone showed up just a few times. The rearrangement uses TRBV4-3 and TRBJ1-2, with TRBD1 matching 7 bases. The J segment lost 7 bases and the V segment lost 0 bases, leaving 5 bases of the junction unmatched. Germline assignment: CDR1 LGHNA and CDR2 YSLEER. This CDR3 comprises 14 residues. CDR3 protein: CASSQDTQGGGYTF. The CDR3 DNA sequence: TGCGCCAGCAGCCAAGACACCCAGGGGGGTGGCTACACCTTC.

The DNA for the CDR3 is TGTGCCAGCAGCTTAGAACAGTTTTCTTATGGCTACACCTTC. Protein product: CASSLEQFSYGYTF. The chain combines TRBV7-9 with TRBJ1-2; D ambiguous. V lost 1 base and J 5 bases, leaving 11 bases between the germline ends. CDR1 SEHNR and CDR2 FQNEAQ come from the germline V gene (reference sequence). This CDR3 region has 14 residues. Full variable domain (missing parts from reference TRBV7-9 and TRBJ1-2): DTGVSQNPRHKITKRGQNVTFRCDPISEHNRLYWYRQTLGQGPEFLTYFQNEAQLEKSRLLSDRFSAERPKGSFSTLEIQRTEQGDSAMYLCASSLEQFSYGYTFGSGTRLTVV.

This clone showed up many times. The rearrangement links TRBV7-6 to TRBJ2-3; TRBD2 aligns across 12 bases. Per the germline V gene, CDR1 is SGHVS and CDR2 is FNYEAQ. The CDR3 extends over 17 amino acids. Trimming cost V 1 base and J 2 bases; bases outside gene matches: 4. DNA for the CDR3: TGTGCCAGCAGCTTAGGGCTAGCGGGGGGGCCCACAGATACGCAGTATTTT. It yields the protein CASSLGLAGGPTDTQYF.

This clone has at least ten counts. CDR3 residues: CASSQNRVRITEAFF. Written as DNA, the CDR3 is TGCGCCAGCAGCCAAAACCGGGTAAGGATCACTGAAGCTTTCTTT. The genes are TRBV4-3 and TRBJ1-1; D call uncertain. The CDR3 is 15 amino acids. With 2 bases removed from V and 4 bases from J, the gap between germline ends came to 14 bases. Germline V CDR1 and CDR2: LGHNA, YSLEER.